The 21 T cell receptor beta chains below were found in one sample sequenced in a study of response to subunit inactivated influenza vaccine. TCRdb recomputed calls from the RT-PCR reads with MiXCR, one row per CDR3 protein. The table records 800,000 to 1,000,000 distinct CDR3 sequences, 21% of them present only once. Source: PBMCs from blood, taken roughly 5 days after vaccination. The receptors stem from a man aged 50 to 59 who received an inactivated influenza vaccine.

V is TRBV4-1 and J is TRBJ2-1, with TRBD2 identical over 11 bases. V gave up 0 bases and J gave up 8 bases; unmatched junction bases: 12. CDR1 and CDR2 (germline): MGHRA, YSYEKL. The CDR3 covers 18 residues. CDR3 loop: CASSQDNSGGAYIDEQFF. DNA for the CDR3: TGCGCCAGCAGCCAAGATAATAGCGGGGGGGCCTATATCGATGAGCAGTTCTTC.

This clonotype showed up just a few times. This chain connects TRBV11-2 to TRBJ2-4; tentative D call: TRBD2 (5 bases). The CDR3 loop spans 17 amino acids. Germline lookup yields CDR1 SGHAT and CDR2 FQNNGV. V lost 8 bases to trimming and J lost 0 bases, with 20 bases between them. In nucleotides, the CDR3 is TGTGCCAGCCGACCCTTTGGAGGTCATAGAGCCAAAAACATTCAGTACTTC. It is translated as CASRPFGGHRAKNIQYF.

The chain uses TRBV20-1 and TRBJ1-2, with 9 bases that match TRBD1. Germline trimming cut 1 base from V and 5 bases from J; bases unmatched to any gene: 8. Per germline, CDR1 DFQATT and CDR2 SNEGSKA (reference sequence). This CDR3 region has 15 residues. The CDR3 DNA sequence: TGCAGTGCTAGAGTGCTTGGACAGGGGAAGTATGGCTACACCTTC. Translating it yields CSARVLGQGKYGYTF.

This clonotype was recorded a few times. V is TRBV7-2 and J is TRBJ2-7; unclear D gene. Trimming removed 4 bases from V and 1 base from J, with 8 bases in between. The CDR3 consists of 13 residues. The germline V gene encodes CDR1 SGHTA and CDR2 FQGNSA. The CDR3: CASSSQKSYEQYF. The DNA for the CDR3 is TGTGCCAGCAGCTCGCAAAAATCCTACGAGCAGTACTTC.

This clonotype was found a few times. V gene TRBV20-1 combines with J gene TRBJ1-5; D gene ambiguous. This CDR3 contains 13 residues. Germline CDR1 DFQATT, CDR2 SNEGSKA (reference sequence). The germline V and J ends were trimmed by 5 bases and 5 bases, with 13 bases remaining between them. The chain's CDR3 is CSAVRGRHQPQHF. CDR3 nucleotide sequence: TGCAGTGCTGTGAGAGGAAGGCATCAGCCCCAGCATTTT.

This chain links TRBV11-2 with TRBJ2-7; no clear D. The germline V gene encodes CDR1 SGHAT and CDR2 FQNNGV. V was pared by 3 bases and J by 2 bases, with 8 bases between. The CDR3 has 13 residues. The CDR3 region has the DNA TGTGCCAGCAGCTTGTACTCAGCCTACGAGCAGTACTTC. Translated, it gives CASSLYSAYEQYF.

CDR3 DNA sequence: TGTGCCAGCAGTGCCCAAGGGGAGACCCAGTACTTC. Its translation is CASSAQGETQYF. This sequence joins TRBV6-5 and TRBJ2-5; D gene ambiguous. The CDR3 is 12 residues long. From germline, CDR1 is MNHEY and CDR2 SVGAGI. V lost 5 bases, J lost 5 bases, and 9 bases lay in between.

This chain connects TRBV11-2 to TRBJ2-4; TRBD1 is a possible D gene (6 bases). Germline values: CDR1 SGHAT, CDR2 FQNNGV. The V end was cut by 7 bases, the J end by 6 bases, with 16 bases between. CDR3 length: 14 residues. CDR3 loop: CASKHPGARNIQYF. CDR3 sequence (DNA): TGTGCCAGCAAACACCCAGGGGCGAGAAACATTCAGTACTTC.

V and J are TRBV12-3 or TRBV12-4 and TRBJ2-3; 13 nucleotides agree with TRBD2. CDR3 length: 16 amino acids. V was clipped by 2 bases and J by 5 bases; unmatched bases: 4. The DNA of the CDR3 is TGTGCCAGCAGTTTAACTAGCGGGGGGGGCATAGATACGCAGTATTTT. Protein: CASSLTSGGGIDTQYF.

This clonotype was counted only a few times. The gene calls are TRBV29-1 and TRBJ2-3; D is possibly TRBD1 or TRBD2 (5 bases each). Trimming took 7 bases from V and 0 from J, leaving 8 bases between them. The CDR3 runs 12 residues. Per germline, CDR1 SQVTM and CDR2 ANQGSEA. This chain's CDR3 is CSAGRSTDTQYF. The CDR3 region has the DNA TGCAGCGCGGGACGGAGCACAGATACGCAGTATTTT.

The rearrangement joins TRBV12-3 or TRBV12-4 to TRBJ2-7; TRBD2 agrees at 8 bases. J lost 2 bases, V lost 5 bases, and 5 bases had no gene match. The length of the CDR3 is 14 residues. The CDR3: CASSETGGTYEQYF. CDR3 nucleotide sequence: TGTGCCAGCAGTGAGACGGGGGGGACCTACGAGCAGTACTTC.

This clonotype was recorded a few times. The rearrangement uses TRBV29-1 and TRBJ2-1, with D possibly TRBD1 on 5 matching bases. This CDR3 spans 12 amino acids. Trimming cost V 4 bases and J 7 bases, with 11 bases left between them. In germline, CDR1 is SQVTM, CDR2 ANQGSEA. CDR3 nucleotide sequence: TGCAGCGTTGTTAGGACAACAAATGAGCAGTTCTTC. This codes for CSVVRTTNEQFF.

This chain uses TRBV5-6 with TRBJ1-1, with D perhaps TRBD1 (6 bases). Trimming stripped 6 bases from V and 5 bases from J, with 23 bases between. The germline CDR1 and CDR2 sequences are SGHDT and YYEEEE. The CDR3 is made up of 16 amino acids. The CDR3 nucleotides read TGTGCCAGCACCTATAGGGTGGGGGCCGTAGGGACTGAAGCTTTCTTT. Translating gives CASTYRVGAVGTEAFF. The whole variable domain, filled in from reference TRBV5-6 and TRBJ1-1, reads DAGVTQSPTHLIKTRGQQVTLRCSPKSGHDTVSWYQQALGQGPQFIFQYYEEEERQRGNFPDRFSGHQFPNYSSELNVNALLLGDSALYLCASTYRVGAVGTEAFFGQGTRLTVV.

The genes are TRBV18 and TRBJ2-2; D ambiguous. V shed 3 bases and J shed 7 bases, with 9 bases lying between them. From germline, CDR1 is KGHSH and CDR2 LQKENI. The CDR3 has 13 residues. The CDR3 coding sequence is TGTGCCAGCTCACCCCCCCCGGACGGGGAGCTGTTTTTT. Protein sequence: CASSPPPDGELFF.

This clonotype has just a few counts. The chain joins TRBV6-2 or TRBV6-3 to TRBJ2-1, with 9 positions matching TRBD2. The CDR3 consists of 15 residues. The germline V gene encodes CDR1 MNHEY and CDR2 SVGEGT. The V and J ends lost 0 bases and 8 bases, in that order; junction bases with no gene match: 5. In DNA form, the CDR3 reads TGTGCCAGCAGTTACTCTGGCGGGGGGGCATATGAGCAGTTCTTC. This sequence encodes CASSYSGGGAYEQFF.

This clonotype was seen a few times. DNA for the CDR3: TGTGCCAGCAGCGCCCGGGACAGACAATACGAGCAGTACTTC. The encoded protein is CASSARDRQYEQYF. This chain connects TRBV9 to TRBJ2-7, with 7 bases lining up with TRBD1. Germline CDR1 and CDR2: SGDLS and YYNGEE. The CDR3 is 14 residues long. Unmatched junction bases numbered 7, after V lost 3 bases and J lost 4 bases.

This clonotype was seen a few times. CDR3 amino acids: CASSRDRAGTGELFF. DNA for the CDR3: TGTGCCAGCAGCCGGGACAGGGCGGGCACCGGGGAGCTGTTTTTT. The chain recombines TRBV6-1 with TRBJ2-2, with 9 nucleotides matching TRBD1. The CDR3 is 15 amino acids. J was trimmed by 4 bases and V by 6 bases; bases with no gene match: 6. Germline loops: CDR1 MNHNS, CDR2 SASEGT.

Ten or more counts support this clonotype. This sequence joins TRBV9 and TRBJ2-1; D is undetermined. The CDR3 covers 11 residues. The germline V gene has CDR1 SGDLS and CDR2 YYNGEE. The V gene lost 0 bases and the J gene lost 9 bases, with 4 bases spanning the gap. For the CDR3, the DNA is TGTGCCAGCAGCGTAGGTGGTGAGCAGTTCTTC. Protein sequence: CASSVGGEQFF.

This clonotype was detected a few times. V and J are TRBV4-3 and TRBJ2-3; D is possibly TRBD1 or TRBD2 (5 bases each). CDR3 length equals 17 residues. Trimming shortened V by 0 bases and J by 2 bases, and 15 bases separated the two germline ends. Germline CDR1 reads LGHNA; CDR2 reads YSLEER. This CDR3 is CASSQDIQGAFTDTQYF. The CDR3 DNA reads TGCGCCAGCAGCCAAGATATCCAGGGAGCGTTCACAGATACGCAGTATTTT.

This clonotype was detected a few times. V and J are TRBV5-1 and TRBJ2-1, with TRBD1 matching over 10 bases. Germline V gene sequence: CDR1 SGHRS, CDR2 YFSETQ. CDR3 length: 18 amino acids. With 5 bases clipped from V and 3 bases from J, the junction kept 14 bases outside the gene matches. Here the CDR3 DNA reads TGCGCCAGCAGGTCGGGGGACAGGGGCGAAATTGGCTACAATGAGCAGTTCTTC. Protein sequence: CASRSGDRGEIGYNEQFF.

Only a few counts were recorded for this clonotype. The chain is built from TRBV7-8 and TRBJ1-4; D might be TRBD1 (5 bases). The CDR3 loop spans 15 amino acids. Trimming removed 6 bases from V and 2 bases from J, with 13 bases in between. CDR1 and CDR2 (germline): SGHVS, FQNEAQ. Written as DNA, the CDR3 is TGTGCCAGCAGTCGGGGGGTTGCGACTAATGAAAAACTGTTTTTT. Its protein product is CASSRGVATNEKLFF.